This passage covers 16 T cell receptor beta chains from one sample sequenced in a study of human T cells and chemical hapten exposure (dated by TCRdb to the early 2020s). Library generation was performed with RACE. Sequenced using a NextSeq 500. TCRdb handled the public reads itself, with Q25 trimming in fastp and clone calling in MiXCR, and kept productive beta chains. Every entry covers one CDR3 protein and lists the most common genes and DNA from its rows. The table for this sample lists roughly 380,000 distinct CDR3 sequences; about 5.1% of them were counted only once. Approximately 2.8% of the sample is taken by the ten largest. In light of the paper, this sample's time point label describes: pre-sensitization, week 0. This sample's treatment or condition label indicates: therapeutic diphenylcyclopropenone sensitization with weekly scalp DPC. The sample consisted of whole blood, taken in connection with sensitization to the hapten diphenylcyclopropenone (DPC). The receptors here all came from a woman between 50 and 59 years old with alopecia areata. Some clones in this sample may be carry-over from other donors' samples.

This clonotype has a handful of counts. V gene TRBV28 combines with J gene TRBJ1-1; D is ambiguous. This CDR3 is 12 amino acids long. V was cut by 6 bases and J by 7 bases, with 12 bases left in between. The V gene's germline CDR1 is MDHEN and CDR2 SYDVKM. CDR3 sequence: CASSKLRNEAFF. The CDR3 DNA sequence: TGTGCCAGCAGCAAGCTAAGGAATGAAGCTTTCTTT.

There are many counts of this clonotype. The gene calls are TRBV3-1 and TRBJ2-5, with 7 nucleotides matching TRBD2. Germline V lookup: CDR1 LGHDT, CDR2 YNNKEL (reference sequence). J lost 2 bases, V lost 0 bases, and 3 bases had no gene match. The CDR3 covers 15 residues. CDR3 sequence: CASSQDGGGQETQYF. The CDR3 bases are TGTGCCAGCAGCCAAGATGGGGGGGGACAAGAGACCCAGTACTTC.

CDR3 region: CASSPGGRNEQFF. The CDR3 DNA reads as TGTGCCAGCAGCCCGGGGGGCCGCAATGAGCAGTTCTTC. The rearrangement joins TRBV7-8 to TRBJ2-1; a weak D match, TRBD2 (7 bases). CDR1 is SGHVS, CDR2 FQNEAQ, per germline. V shed 5 bases and J shed 6 bases, with 11 bases lying between them. The CDR3 covers 13 residues.

This clonotype has more than one count but fewer than ten. The rearrangement joins TRBV20-1 to TRBJ2-3; a weak D match, TRBD2 (5 bases). Per the germline V gene, CDR1 is DFQATT and CDR2 is SNEGSKA (reference sequence). The CDR3 covers 11 residues. Written as DNA, the CDR3 is TGCAGCGAGAGGGCTGTAGATACGCAGTATTTT. Amino acids: CSERAVDTQYF.

This clonotype was seen repeatedly, ten times or more. The chain recombines TRBV29-1 with TRBJ2-1; 8 bases map to TRBD1. Per germline, CDR1 SQVTM and CDR2 ANQGSEA. The CDR3 spans 13 residues. V dropped 6 bases and J dropped 2; count of bases not matched to a gene: 3. CDR3 in DNA: TGCAGCGTGGGACAGGATCCCTACAATGAGCAGTTCTTC. Amino acid sequence: CSVGQDPYNEQFF.

The chain employs TRBV12-3 or TRBV12-4 and TRBJ1-5; D unclear. There are 14 residues in the CDR3. The germline V and J ends were trimmed by 7 bases and 1 base, with 11 bases remaining between them. CDR3 protein: CASILESSNQPQHF. Here the CDR3 DNA reads TGTGCCAGCATCTTGGAAAGCAGCAATCAGCCCCAGCATTTT.

The chain joins TRBV20-1 to TRBJ1-1; the D gene is possibly TRBD1 (6 bases). There are 11 residues in the CDR3. The V end was cut by 6 bases, the J end by 7 bases, with 12 bases between. The germline V gene encodes CDR1 DFQATT and CDR2 SNEGSKA (reference sequence). This CDR3 reads CSAHGTLEAFF. The DNA for the CDR3 is TGCAGTGCCCACGGGACACTTGAAGCTTTCTTT.

The rearrangement joins TRBV12-3 or TRBV12-4 to TRBJ2-2; D is ambiguous. V was shortened by 3 bases and J by 4 bases, with 9 bases between the two germline ends. The CDR3 length is 14 residues. The CDR3 DNA is TGTGCCAGCAGTTTTATAATAGGCACCGGGGAGCTGTTTTTT. Translating it yields CASSFIIGTGELFF.

This clonotype appeared a few times. The chain links TRBV5-1 to TRBJ1-6; possible D gene TRBD1, 5 bases. Trimming took 1 base from V and 5 from J, leaving 10 bases between them. CDR3 length: 15 amino acids. CDR1 is SGHRS, CDR2 YFSETQ, per germline. CDR3: CASSLSGIHNSPLHF. CDR3 bases: TGCGCCAGCAGCTTGTCAGGGATACATAATTCACCCCTCCACTTT.

Ten or more counts support this clonotype. The chain employs TRBV21-1 and TRBJ2-7; the table's D gene call, TRBD2, was not cross checked with the DNA. TRBV21-1 counts as a pseudogene. The CDR3 spans 15 residues. The CDR3 region is CASSKAQTRLYEQYF. The CDR3 coding sequence is TGTGCCAGCAGCAAAGCGCAAACCCGCCTCTACGAGCAGTACTTC.

This clonotype has just a few counts. The rearrangement uses TRBV7-6 and TRBJ2-6; TRBD1 matches at 7 bases. V lost 5 bases to trimming and J lost 1 base; unmatched junction nucleotides: 5. CDR1 and CDR2 from the germline V gene are SGHVS and FNYEAQ. The CDR3 has 16 residues. CDR3 amino acids: CASSPRGQSGANVLTF. Written as DNA, the CDR3 is TGTGCCAGCAGCCCGAGGGGACAGTCTGGGGCCAACGTCCTGACTTTC.

This clonotype has more than one count but fewer than ten. V and J are TRBV6-1 and TRBJ1-1; D is perhaps TRBD1 (5 bases). V shed 2 bases and J shed 1 base, with 11 bases lying between them. Germline lookup yields CDR1 MNHNS and CDR2 SASEGT. The CDR3 is made up of 15 amino acids. The DNA of the CDR3 is TGTGCCAGCAGTGAATGGGGGGATTCGAACACTGAAGCTTTCTTT. Translating gives CASSEWGDSNTEAFF.

This clonotype was seen repeatedly, ten times or more. The chain carries TRBV7-3 and TRBJ1-1, with TRBD1 as a possible D gene (5 bases). This CDR3 is 17 amino acids long. Trimming removed 6 bases at V and 2 bases at J, with 22 bases between. Germline lookup yields CDR1 SGHTA and CDR2 FQGTGA. The CDR3 DNA reads as TGTGCCAGCAGTTGGGGCCTCCCCCCGTCCACCAACACTGAAGCTTTCTTT. Translating it yields CASSWGLPPSTNTEAFF.

This clonotype was counted only a few times. V gene TRBV3-1 combines with J gene TRBJ1-1; D unresolved. There are 15 residues in the CDR3. Germline CDR1 LGHDT, CDR2 YNNKEL (reference sequence). Trimming removed 4 bases at V and 6 bases at J, with 18 bases between. In DNA, the CDR3 is TGTGCCAGCAGCCCCGGCCCGGGCACGCAGGCTGAAGCTTTCTTT. Its protein is CASSPGPGTQAEAFF.

V is TRBV6-2 or TRBV6-3 and J is TRBJ2-5; 9 nucleotides align to TRBD2. From germline, CDR1 is MNHEY and CDR2 SVGEGT. This CDR3 has 16 residues. Losses at the gene ends were 2 bases for V and 2 bases for J; bases not matched to a gene: 6. In DNA, the CDR3 is TGTGCCAGCAGTTACCATAGCGGGAGTTCTCAAGAGACCCAGTACTTC. Its translation is CASSYHSGSSQETQYF.

The genes are TRBV4-3 and TRBJ2-7, with 7 bases lining up with TRBD2. CDR1 and CDR2 (germline): LGHNA, YSLEER. The CDR3 contains 18 residues. The junction had 11 bases not matched to a gene; V was cut back by 0 bases and J by 0 bases. This chain's CDR3 is CASSQEGPSGRDSYEQYF. CDR3 bases: TGCGCCAGCAGCCAAGAGGGTCCTAGCGGCCGCGACTCCTACGAGCAGTACTTC.